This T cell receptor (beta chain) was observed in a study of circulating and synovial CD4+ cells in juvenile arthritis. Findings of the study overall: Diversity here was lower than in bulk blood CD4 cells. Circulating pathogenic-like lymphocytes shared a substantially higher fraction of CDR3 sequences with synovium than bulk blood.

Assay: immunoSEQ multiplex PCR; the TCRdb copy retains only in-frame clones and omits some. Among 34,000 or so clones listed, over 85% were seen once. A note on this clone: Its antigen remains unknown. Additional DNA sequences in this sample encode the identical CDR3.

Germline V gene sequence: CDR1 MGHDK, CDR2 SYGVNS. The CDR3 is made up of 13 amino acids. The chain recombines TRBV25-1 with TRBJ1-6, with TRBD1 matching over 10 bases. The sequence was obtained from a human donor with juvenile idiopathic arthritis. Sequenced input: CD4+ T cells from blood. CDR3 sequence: CASRRTGGSPLHF. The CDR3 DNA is TGTGCTAGCCGAAGGACAGGGGGATCACCCCTCCACTTT. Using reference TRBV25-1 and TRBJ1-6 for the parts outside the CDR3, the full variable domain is EADIYQTPRYLVIGTGKKITLECSQTMGHDKMYWYQQDPGMELHLIHYSYGVNSTEKGDLSSESTVSRIRTEHFPLTLESARPSHTSQYLCASRRTGGSPLHFGNGTRLTVT.